This TCR beta chain was sequenced during a study of blood T cells in healthy people across ages (dated by TCRdb to 2013 to 2016). Some background on the complete study: In model experiments, roughly one uniquely barcoded TCR beta cDNA molecule per two T cells was captured by template switching. For two donors (one aged 18 to 29 and one aged 80 or older), the study analyzed two additional independent replicas of 1 million unique cDNA reads from the same blood draw. Four age groups were formed from the donors: young (average 16 years), middle-aged (less than 40), aged (roughly 58) and long-lived (about 80). To track age-related changes in TCR beta repertoire diversity, the study relied on deep sequencing normalized with unique cDNA molecular identifiers. Donors of different ages were randomly distributed across sequencing lanes to avoid experimental bias.

What the work shows at the level of the full study, not this receptor alone: There was a strong correlation between observed TCR beta diversity and the percentage of naive T cells measured by flow cytometry. Donor CMV infection status was unknown, potentially confounding age-related changes in expanded clonotypes. Observed TCR beta diversity per million T cells fell roughly linearly with age, and a significant reduction was already apparent by age approximately 41. Bulk unsorted PBMC profiling prevented conclusive comparison of naive and antigen-experienced compartments. Estimates of total diversity based on one million sequenced T cells were considered lower bounds and underestimates. Compared with the aged group, the long-lived group had more naive CD4+ T cells, fewer expanded clones and increased TCR diversity, suggesting age selection.

Points on this clonotype: The clone's antigen remains unknown. No much larger clone is present one base from it, and per-base qualities are unavailable.

The donors were 40 or so Caucasian individuals from Russia, aged roughly 6 to 90 years, who were systemically healthy. Each donor gave around 9.9 milliliters of peripheral blood, collected into EDTA-treated Vacutainer tubes. Ficoll-Paque density-gradient centrifugation was used to isolate PBMCs, with at least 6 million obtained per sample. Total RNA, at least 6 micrograms per sample, was extracted from PBMCs with Trizol reagent. For every donor, flow cytometry on a PBMC aliquot measured the percentage of naive CD45RAhigh/CD27high T cells. Cut back by 6 bases and 1 base, the V and J ends lie 13 bases apart. Measured from the cysteine to the phenylalanine, the CDR3 is 13 residues long. Solely the CDR3 DNA is kept, with 39 bases framed from the first base. According to the germline V gene (reference sequence), CDR1 reads DFQATT and CDR2 reads SNEGSKA. The receptor library was made with 5' RACE. The sequencer was an Illumina HiSeq 2500. A second PCR of roughly 6 to 11 cycles was run with a J-beta primer mix and a sample-barcoded 5' primer. A template-switch 5' adaptor carrying 12 random nucleotides introduced a unique molecular identifier onto each TCR beta cDNA molecule. Each sample yielded at least 3 million CDR3-containing paired-end reads. First-strand cDNA was synthesized from all RNA with the Mint cDNA synthesis kit, primed by a TRBC-specific oligonucleotide. All cDNA was treated with uracil-DNA glycosylase and then went through a first 18-cycle PCR with the universal primers M1SS and BC2_uni_R. The authors processed their data as follows. Normalization of each sample was performed by random selection of 1 million high-quality reads, each carrying a distinct molecular identifier. Reads sharing molecular identifiers were discarded rather than binned into consensus sequences. MiTCR, run with a Q25 quality threshold and the strictest error-elimination algorithm, handled CDR3 identification, clonotype clustering and error correction. Lower-bound total TCR beta diversity was estimated with a nonparametric unseen species model using Euler transformation. TCRdb passed the public sequencing reads through fastp at Q25 and MiXCR, retaining productive beta sequences. CDR3 protein sequences are deduplicated, and each keeps its most common genes and DNA. The V and J calls here are based on TCRdb, not the publication. The sample table records 780,000 or so distinct CDR3 sequences; approximately 55% of these occur just once. Roughly 40% of the sample lies in the top ten.

The specimen sequenced was blood. The source is a man of 80 years or more in good health. The chain was built from TRBV20-1 and TRBJ2-7; the D gene is perhaps TRBD2, from 5 matching bases. Here the CDR3 is given as CSALLEGSYEQYF. The DNA sequence is as follows: TGCAGTGCCCTACTAGAGGGATCCTACGAGCAGTACTTC.